This T cell receptor (beta chain) was observed in a study of blood T cell repertoires in COVID-19. Across the study: The study drew acute and convalescent COVID-19 samples from the United States, Italy and Spain.

Germline V gene sequence: CDR1 SGHTS, CDR2 YDEGEE. The length of the CDR3 is 18 residues. Trimming stripped 0 bases from V and 2 bases from J, with 20 bases between. TCRdb's table, derived via immunoSEQ multiplex PCR, lists solely in-frame clones and lacks some. Here the sample spans about 200,000 clones, roughly 76% being singletons. The J gene is TRBJ2-5, the V gene TRBV5-8; weak D call: TRBD1 (6 bases). This clonotype was obtained from a human donor in a cohort sampled during active COVID-19. The sample comprised peripheral blood. The CDR3 sequence: CASSLESGAGLVQETQYF. In DNA form, the CDR3 reads TGTGCCAGCAGCTTGGAATCAGGGGCCGGGTTGGTACAAGAGACCCAGTACTTC.